This T cell receptor (beta chain) comes out of a study of Tregs in tolerant kidney transplant recipients (dated by TCRdb to 2018 to 2020). In terms of the full investigation: The study applied TCRbeta sequencing to find donor-specific regulatory T cells before combined kidney and bone marrow transplantation and then followed those same cells after transplant. TCRbeta repertoire sequencing was used in a few healthy controls to compare several ways of expanding Tregs specific for an allogeneic donor.

For TCRbeta CDR3 sequencing, genomic DNA was extracted from sorted cells using the QIAGEN DNeasy Blood and Tissue Kit. Through immunoSEQ, high-throughput TCRbeta CDR3 sequencing was done commercially, including PCR amplification with internal controls and bias correction. Under the source paper's analysis protocol: A unique productive TCRbeta sequence was defined by the CDR3 nucleotide sequence when primers matched, and otherwise by the CDR3 amino acid sequence together with the Vbeta and Jbeta genes. To correct sorting error, sequences shared between sorted populations at a frequency ratio of 2:1 or less were removed; the rest were assigned to the higher population. Sequences were defined as donor-reactive when expanded at least 5-fold in CFSE-low cells versus unstimulated cells and present at a frequency of at least 0.01% in CFSE-low cells. Repertoire divergence was quantified by Jensen-Shannon divergence using the top 100 TCRbeta sequences ranked by frequency. For samples with multiple sequencing runs, sorting error was corrected in each run separately before the runs were combined. TCRdb re-hosts the immuneACCESS table, in-frame sequences only. Its copies lack some clones; in the studies checked, an unresolved V gene accounts for under half of them, and the cause for the rest is not known. D and trimming come from the DNA, and the V and J calls and clone size come from that table. The sample includes about 88,000 clones, with approximately 92% observed a single time. Of the sample, 4.7% is held by the ten largest clones.

Comment on this clone: The antigen this receptor binds is unknown. Per-base qualities were not stored, and no clone one base away is much larger.

Unstimulated Tregs (CD4+CD25+CD127-), CD4+ non-Tregs (CD4+CD25-), CD4 and CD8 cells were FACS-sorted from thawed PBMCs. Blood from healthy controls was obtained either as purchased buffy coats or from healthy volunteers. Healthy control blood was processed to PBMCs with a Ficoll density gradient and then cryopreserved, whereas patient PBMCs were collected both before and after transplant. General study outcomes and caveats: The most biologically relevant and donor-specific TCRbeta repertoire appeared to be identified by expanding Tregs with activated donor B cells. Although technical replication error seemed to be minimal, the question of biological reproducibility was not addressed directly. Because the study included only a small number of patients, the results must be confirmed in larger populations and under other immunosuppression protocols.

For this chain, trimming is 5 bases at the V end and 8 bases at the J end, and the number of junction bases without a gene match is 18. Reading the germline V gene gives CDR1 SGHVS and CDR2 FQNEAQ. The CDR3 contains 17 residues, cysteine and phenylalanine counted. Only the CDR3 DNA stays, 51 bases, in frame from base 1. The origin of this receptor is a human donor in good health. The sequenced material came from CD8+ T cells from blood. This chain joins TRBV7-8 to TRBJ1-2; 9 bases in the junction line up with TRBD1. The DNA sequence is as follows: TGTGCCAGCAGCGACATCCGGGACAGGGAGCTTTTGCGGGGCTACACCTTC. The translation is CASSDIRDRELLRGYTF.